The sequence of this T cell receptor beta chain was determined in a study of blood T cell repertoires in COVID-19. The wider study: Italy, Spain and the United States were the sources of the convalescent and acute COVID-19 samples. T cells, B-cell-depleted T cells, or PBMCs supplied cDNA or gDNA.

TCRdb's copy holds only in-frame clones and misses some; the assay was immunoSEQ multiplex PCR. The table shows around 56,000 clones, with 81% occurring only once. This CDR3 is 15 amino acids long. CDR1 and CDR2 (germline): SGHRS, YFSETQ. J was trimmed by 4 bases and V by 4 bases; bases with no gene match: 9. This receptor was obtained from an elderly woman with active or convalescent COVID-19. The sequenced material came from peripheral blood. The chain carries TRBV5-1 and TRBJ2-5; 8 nucleotides match TRBD1. The CDR3 DNA reads TGCGCCAGCAGCACCAGGACAGGGTGGGCAGAGACCCAGTACTTC. The encoded protein is CASSTRTGWAETQYF.